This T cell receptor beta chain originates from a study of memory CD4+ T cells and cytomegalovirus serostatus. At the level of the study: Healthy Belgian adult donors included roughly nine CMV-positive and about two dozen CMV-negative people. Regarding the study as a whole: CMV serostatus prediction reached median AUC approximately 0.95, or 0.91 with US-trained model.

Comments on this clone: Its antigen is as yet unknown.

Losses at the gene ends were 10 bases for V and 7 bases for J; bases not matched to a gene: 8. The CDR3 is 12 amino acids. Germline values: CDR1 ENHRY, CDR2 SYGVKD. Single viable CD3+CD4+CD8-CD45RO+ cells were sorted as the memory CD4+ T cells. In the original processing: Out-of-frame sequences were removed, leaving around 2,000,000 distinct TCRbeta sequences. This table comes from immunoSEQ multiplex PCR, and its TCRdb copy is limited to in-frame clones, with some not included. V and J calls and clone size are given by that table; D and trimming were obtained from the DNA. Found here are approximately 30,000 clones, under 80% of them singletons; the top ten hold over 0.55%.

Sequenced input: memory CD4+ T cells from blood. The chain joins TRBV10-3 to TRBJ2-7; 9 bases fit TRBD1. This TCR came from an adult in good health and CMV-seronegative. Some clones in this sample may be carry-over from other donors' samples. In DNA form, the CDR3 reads TGTGCCAGCCGTACAGGGACAGGGGAGCAGTACTTC. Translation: CASRTGTGEQYF.